This TCR beta chain was sequenced for a study of blood T cell repertoires in COVID-19. This clone was observed a handful of times. Patients in Seattle were enrolled during active infection, then followed longitudinally. Profiling relied on immunoSEQ multiplex PCR, and the TCRdb table lists in-frame clones only, not all of them. This sample carries fewer than 300,000 clones, more than 65% of them seen once, and the ten largest clones take 15% to 18%. V lost 2 bases and J 4 bases, leaving 17 bases between the germline ends. The CDR3 contains 16 residues. From germline, CDR1 is MNHEY and CDR2 SVGEGT. The sequence was collected from a person aged 65 to 79 with COVID-19, enrolled during active disease. The sample was peripheral blood. This chain links TRBV6-2 or TRBV6-3 with TRBJ2-5; tentatively, D is TRBD2 (6 bases). The CDR3 nucleotides read TGTGCCAGCAGTTACCAGGGAGGAACGGGAGCAGAGACCCAGTACTTC. This encodes CASSYQGGTGAETQYF.